This T cell receptor (beta chain) appears in the sequencing data of a study of cytomegalovirus exposure and HLA in healthy donors. Note on this clone: Its specificity is unknown.

The PCR was carried out with 60 Vbeta primers and 13 Jbeta primers. In the source study's methods: A later analysis counted tens of millions of unique TCR beta chains, some 11 million shared. Some clones are missing from TCRdb's copy, which holds only in-frame ones; the method was immunoSEQ multiplex PCR. V and J calls and clone size are given by that table; D and trimming were obtained from the DNA. Recorded for this sample: roughly 40,000 clones. The CDR3 contains 14 residues. Trimming shortened V by 0 bases and J by 2 bases, and 8 bases separated the two germline ends. Germline CDR1 is LNHNV and CDR2 is YYDKDF (reference sequence). Study results and limitations: An ancestry cluster, one associated with Asian ancestry, reportedly showed fewer N-insertions than the approximately 670-donor mean in a later analysis. Researchers reported from a later analysis that most CMV-associated TCR beta chains appeared HLA-restricted. The study found most TCR sequences rare, yet found some public TCRs in many donors.

The TCR was taken from a young man in good health and CMV-seronegative. The sequenced material came from PBMCs. The chain joins TRBV15 to TRBJ2-7; D unresolved. CDR3 sequence (DNA): TGTGCCACCAGCAGAGATATCGGTCCCTACGAGCAGTACTTC. It specifies CATSRDIGPYEQYF.